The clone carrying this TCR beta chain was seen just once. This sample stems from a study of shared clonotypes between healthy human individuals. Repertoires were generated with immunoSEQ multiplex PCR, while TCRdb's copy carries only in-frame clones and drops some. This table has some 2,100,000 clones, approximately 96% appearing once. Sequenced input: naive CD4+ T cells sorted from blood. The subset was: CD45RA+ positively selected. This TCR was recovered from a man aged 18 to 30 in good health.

The CDR3 reads CAIKGSQINTDTQYF. For the CDR3, the DNA is TGTGCCATCAAGGGATCTCAAATAAACACAGATACGCAGTATTTT. V gene TRBV10-3 combines with J gene TRBJ2-3; D unresolved. Trimming shortened V by 7 bases and J by 2 bases, and 16 bases separated the two germline ends. CDR1 and CDR2 from the germline V gene are ENHRY and SYGVKD. There are 15 residues in the CDR3.